This TCR beta chain was found in a study of identical twins. Overall study results and limits: Interpretation of the results relied on cross-sectional statistical analysis and not on following the same donors.

Every one of the donors was a healthy Caucasian. J gave up 6 bases and V 1 base, and 1 base lay outside the gene matches. This CDR3 contains 14 residues. From germline, CDR1 is SGHAT and CDR2 FQNNGV. This clonotype has a handful of counts. Its specificity is unknown. TCRdb passed the 5' RACE reads through MiXCR, listing each CDR3 protein once. The sample lists some 660,000 distinct CDR3 sequences; about 9.4% were seen once. This sample was also put to use in a study of yellow fever vaccine responses in identical twins.

This sequence was found in a young woman in good health. The source material was PBMCs. The chain recombines TRBV11-2 with TRBJ2-7; 12 bases align to TRBD1. CDR3 residues: CASSLGDRGPEQYF. The CDR3 region has the DNA TGTGCCAGCAGCTTAGGGGACAGGGGGCCCGAGCAGTACTTC.